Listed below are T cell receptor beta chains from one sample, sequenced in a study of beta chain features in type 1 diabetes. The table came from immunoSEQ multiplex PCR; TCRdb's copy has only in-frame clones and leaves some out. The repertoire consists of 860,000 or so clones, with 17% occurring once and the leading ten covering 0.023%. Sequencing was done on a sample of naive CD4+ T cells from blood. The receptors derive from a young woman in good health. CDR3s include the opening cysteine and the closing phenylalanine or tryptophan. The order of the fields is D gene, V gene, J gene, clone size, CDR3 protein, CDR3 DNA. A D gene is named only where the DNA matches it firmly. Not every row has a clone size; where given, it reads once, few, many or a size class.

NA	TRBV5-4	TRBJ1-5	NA	CASSLEGGSQPQHF	TGTGCCAGCAGCTTGGAGGGTGGATCGCAGCCCCAGCATTTT
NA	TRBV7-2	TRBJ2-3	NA	CASTRGPAGDTQYF	TGTGCCAGCACCAGAGGACCCGCCGGCGATACGCAGTATTTT
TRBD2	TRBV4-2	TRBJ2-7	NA	CASSLLGGTSGRAGSYEQYF	TGTGCCAGCAGCCTCCTCGGCGGGACTAGCGGGAGGGCCGGGTCCTACGAGCAGTACTTC
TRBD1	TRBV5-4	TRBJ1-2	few	CASSPADRACTF	TGTGCCAGCAGCCCGGCGGACAGGGCCTGCACCTTC
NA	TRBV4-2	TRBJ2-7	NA	CASSLIPEAYEQYF	TGTGCCAGCAGCCTCATACCGGAGGCCTACGAGCAGTACTTC
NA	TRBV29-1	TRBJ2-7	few	CSVGRRGYEQYF	TGCAGCGTTGGCCGGCGGGGATACGAGCAGTACTTC
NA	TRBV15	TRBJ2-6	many	CATSRRDTGSGANVLTF	TGTGCCACCAGCAGAAGGGACACCGGCTCTGGGGCCAACGTCCTGACTTTC
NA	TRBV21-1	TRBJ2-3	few	CASSKRRPGSLYTDTQYF	TGTGCCAGCAGCAAAAGGAGGCCAGGGTCGCTGTACACAGATACGCAGTATTTT
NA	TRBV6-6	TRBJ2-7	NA	CASSYVGYEQYF	TGTGCCAGCAGTTATGTAGGCTACGAGCAGTACTTC
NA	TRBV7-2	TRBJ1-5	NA	CASSRQYNQPQHF	TGTGCCAGCAGCCGACAGTACAATCAGCCCCAGCATTTT
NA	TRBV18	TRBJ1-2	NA	CASSLPPVGASGYTF	TGTGCCAGCTCACTCCCTCCCGTGGGGGCATCCGGCTACACCTTC
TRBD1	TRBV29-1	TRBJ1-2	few	CSVDYRGNGYTF	TGCAGCGTTGATTACAGGGGGAACGGCTACACCTTC
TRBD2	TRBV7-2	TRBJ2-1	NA	CASSLASGTYEQFF	TGTGCCAGCAGCTTGGCTAGCGGGACCTATGAGCAGTTCTTC
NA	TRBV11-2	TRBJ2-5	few	CASSLAPQGGETQYF	TGTGCCAGCAGCTTAGCCCCACAGGGGGGGGAGACCCAGTACTTC
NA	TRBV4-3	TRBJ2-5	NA	CASSQGEQRYQETQYF	TGCGCCAGCAGCCAAGGCGAACAGAGGTACCAAGAGACCCAGTACTTC
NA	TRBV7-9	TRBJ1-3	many	CASNQEGNTIYF	TGTGCCAGCAACCAGGAGGGAAACACCATATATTTT
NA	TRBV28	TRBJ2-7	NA	CASAPLAGEGAIPYEQYF	TGTGCCAGCGCCCCCCTTGCCGGGGAGGGGGCGATACCCTACGAGCAGTACTTC
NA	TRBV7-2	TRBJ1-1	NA	CASSSQGLNTEAFF	TGTGCCAGCAGCTCGCAGGGCTTGAACACTGAAGCTTTCTTT
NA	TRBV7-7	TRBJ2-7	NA	CASSSEGGEQYF	TGTGCTAGCAGCTCCGAAGGGGGTGAGCAGTACTTC
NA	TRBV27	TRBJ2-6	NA	CASSLAGTGANVLTF	TGTGCCAGCAGTTTAGCAGGGACTGGGGCCAACGTCCTGACTTTC
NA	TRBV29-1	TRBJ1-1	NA	CSVDRNTEAFF	TGCAGCGTTGACAGAAACACTGAAGCTTTCTTT
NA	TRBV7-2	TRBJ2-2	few	CASSFFGGRNTGELFF	TGTGCCAGCAGCTTTTTCGGGGGAAGGAACACCGGGGAGCTGTTTTTT
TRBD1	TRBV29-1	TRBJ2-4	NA	CSAVDRADIQYF	TGCAGCGCCGTGGACAGGGCTGACATTCAGTACTTC
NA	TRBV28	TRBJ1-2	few	CASSSEPSPYGYTF	TGTGCCAGCAGTTCCGAGCCCTCGCCCTATGGCTACACCTTC
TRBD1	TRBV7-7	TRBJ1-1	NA	CASSLHQGDTEAFF	TGTGCTAGCAGCTTGCATCAGGGGGACACTGAAGCTTTCTTT
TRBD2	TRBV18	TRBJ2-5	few	CASSPLAGTSGKETQYF	TGTGCCAGCTCACCACTCGCCGGGACTAGCGGAAAAGAGACCCAGTACTTC
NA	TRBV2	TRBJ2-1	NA	CASSEAGISSGEQFF	TGTGCCAGCAGTGAGGCGGGAATTTCATCCGGTGAGCAGTTCTTC
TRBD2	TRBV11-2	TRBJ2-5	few	CASSTSAAGGRETQYF	TGTGCCAGCAGCACTAGTGCAGCGGGAGGGAGAGAGACCCAGTACTTC
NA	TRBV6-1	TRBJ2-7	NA	CASSAHEQYF	TGTGCCAGCAGTGCTCACGAGCAGTACTTC
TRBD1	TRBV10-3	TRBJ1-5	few	CAISDSTGTEKNSNQPQHF	TGTGCCATCAGTGATTCTACAGGGACAGAGAAGAATAGCAATCAGCCCCAGCATTTT
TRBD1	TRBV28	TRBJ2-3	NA	CASSTPPKGAGSDTQYF	TGTGCCAGCAGTACACCGCCCAAGGGGGCGGGTTCAGATACGCAGTATTTT
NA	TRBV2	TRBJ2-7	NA	CASSVSSYEQYF	TGTGCCAGCAGTGTCAGCTCCTACGAGCAGTACTTC
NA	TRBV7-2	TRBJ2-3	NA	CASSPLEVNTDTQYF	TGTGCCAGCAGCCCCTTAGAGGTTAACACAGATACGCAGTATTTT
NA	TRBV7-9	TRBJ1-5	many	CASSHWGSNQPQHF	TGTGCCAGCAGCCACTGGGGGAGCAATCAGCCCCAGCATTTT
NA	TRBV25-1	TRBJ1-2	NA	CASSDGRRGYTF	TGTGCCAGCAGTGATGGGCGGAGAGGCTACACCTTC
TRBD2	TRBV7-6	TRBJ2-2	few	CASSLGGRSTGELFF	TGTGCCAGCAGCTTGGGCGGGAGGAGCACCGGGGAGCTGTTTTTT
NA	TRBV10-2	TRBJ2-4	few	CASSEGGSKNIQYF	TGCGCCAGCAGTGAGGGTGGTTCCAAAAACATTCAGTACTTC
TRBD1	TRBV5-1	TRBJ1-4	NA	CASSQDRDRARKLFF	TGCGCCAGCAGCCAAGATCGGGACAGGGCGAGAAAACTGTTTTTT
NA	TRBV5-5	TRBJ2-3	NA	CASSLAARPVDTQYF	TGTGCCAGCAGCTTGGCTGCTAGACCTGTAGATACGCAGTATTTT
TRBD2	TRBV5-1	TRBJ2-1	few	CASSRLSGEGDEQFF	TGCGCCAGCAGTCGCCTCAGCGGGGAGGGAGATGAGCAGTTCTTC
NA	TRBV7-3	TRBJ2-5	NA	CASSVRAGETQYF	TGTGCCAGCAGCGTAAGGGCGGGAGAGACCCAGTACTTC
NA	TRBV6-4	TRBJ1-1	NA	CASSDPTPQKTNTEAFF	TGTGCCAGCAGTGACCCGACACCACAGAAAACCAACACTGAAGCTTTCTTT
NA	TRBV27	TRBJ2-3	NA	CASSLFEGSGDTQYF	TGTGCCAGCAGTTTATTTGAGGGAAGTGGGGATACGCAGTATTTT